This entry lists 7 T cell receptor beta chains sequenced from one sample in a study of CD8 T cells in Susac syndrome. Roughly 0.5 to 1 ug RNA was reverse transcribed with random hexamers. Each CDR3 protein is one row after TCRdb ran MiXCR on the immunoSEQ multiplex PCR reads. The sample lists approximately 180,000 distinct CDR3 sequences, just under 95% occurring once. What was sequenced was CD4+ T cells from PBMCs. These receptor sequences come from a human donor with Susac syndrome.

This chain joins TRBV4-3 and TRBJ2-7; 7 bases align to TRBD1. The CDR3 spans 14 residues. J was trimmed by 1 base and V by 5 bases; bases with no gene match: 5. Germline CDR1 reads LGHNA; CDR2 reads YSLEER. In nucleotides, the CDR3 is TGCGCCAGCAGCAAAGGGACAGATTCCTACGAGCAGTACTTC. Amino acids: CASSKGTDSYEQYF.

V usage is TRBV12-5 and J usage is TRBJ2-2, with 10 nucleotides matching TRBD1. Per the germline V gene, CDR1 is LGHNT and CDR2 is FRNRAP. With 7 bases clipped from V and 7 bases from J, the junction kept 9 bases outside the gene matches. This CDR3 is 15 amino acids long. The CDR3 sequence: CASAPGQGISGELFF. CDR3 DNA: TGTGCTAGTGCTCCGGGACAGGGGATCAGCGGGGAGCTGTTTTTT.

This clonotype came up once. The V call is TRBV6-5, the J call TRBJ1-6, with no clear D. V lost 4 bases and J 7 bases, leaving 11 bases between the germline ends. Germline V gene sequence: CDR1 MNHEY, CDR2 SVGAGI. The CDR3 extends over 14 amino acids. As DNA, the CDR3 is TGTGCCAGCAGTTGGAAGAGTTGGAATTCACCCCTCCACTTT. Its translation: CASSWKSWNSPLHF.

The chain combines TRBV27 with TRBJ2-1; D might be TRBD1 (6 bases). The ends were cut back, 6 bases at V and 0 bases at J, with 12 bases in the middle. The CDR3 is 15 residues long. Looked up from germline, CDR1 is MNHEY and CDR2 is SMNVEV (reference sequence). Here the CDR3 reads CASSADRSSYNEQFF. In nucleotides, the CDR3 is TGTGCCAGCAGCGCCGACAGGTCCTCCTACAATGAGCAGTTCTTC.

There are a few counts of this clonotype. The genes are TRBV29-1 and TRBJ2-3; D gene ambiguous. Germline V CDR1 and CDR2: SQVTM, ANQGSEA. The CDR3 spans 11 residues. The ends were cut back, 0 bases at V and 6 bases at J, with 4 bases in the middle. The CDR3: CSVEDGDTQYF. CDR3 in DNA: TGCAGCGTTGAAGATGGGGATACGCAGTATTTT.

The chain uses TRBV11-2 and TRBJ2-3; D is uncertain. This CDR3 comprises 14 residues. The ends were cut back, 4 bases at V and 2 bases at J, with 10 bases in the middle. In germline, CDR1 is SGHAT, CDR2 FQNNGV. The CDR3 bases are TGTGCCAGCAGCTGGGATGTTCCCACAGATACGCAGTATTTT. It yields the protein CASSWDVPTDTQYF. The full variable domain, completed using reference TRBV11-2 and TRBJ2-3, is EAGVAQSPRYKIIEKRQSVAFWCNPISGHATLYWYQQILGQGPKLLIQFQNNGVVDDSQLPKDRFSAERLKGVDSTLKIQPAKLEDSAVYLCASSWDVPTDTQYFGPGTRLTVL.

The DNA for the CDR3 is TGTGCCAGCTCACCACTCTTCCCGAACACCGGGGAGCTGTTTTTT. Translated: CASSPLFPNTGELFF. The chain employs TRBV18 and TRBJ2-2; D is uncertain. Germline values: CDR1 KGHSH, CDR2 LQKENI. Trimming removed 1 base at V and 0 bases at J, with 6 bases between. CDR3 size: 15 residues.